This is a list of T cell receptor beta chains from one sample in a study of shared clonotypes between healthy human individuals. TCRdb's table, derived via immunoSEQ multiplex PCR, lists solely in-frame clones and lacks some. The sample has roughly 2.1 million clones; approximately 94% are singletons. The sample consisted of naive CD8+ T cells from PBMCs. All receptors derive from a young man in good health. Some clones in this sample may be carry-over from other donors' samples. CDR3s leave out the opening cysteine and the closing phenylalanine or tryptophan. The order of the fields is J gene, V gene, CDR3 protein.

TRBJ1-1 TRBV11-1 ASSSFFSTEAF
TRBJ2-1 TRBV9 ASSVLAGNDEQF
TRBJ2-7 TRBV27 ASSLNPGGEQY
TRBJ1-1 TRBV10-1 ASSEGIDREAEAF
TRBJ2-7 TRBV29-1 SVEFEQNYEQY
TRBJ1-1 TRBV19 ASSIPGYTEAF
TRBJ2-2 TRBV9 ASSVAQGAQGELF
TRBJ1-1 TRBV7-2 ASSLVGREPF
TRBJ2-1 TRBV7-6 ASSLLGARAYNEQF
TRBJ1-5 TRBV15 ATSRGPGQGDQPQH
TRBJ1-2 TRBV4-1 ASRRREGLYGYT
TRBJ2-4 TRBV6-5 ASSGTTKNIQY
TRBJ2-7 TRBV7-3 ASSPGLAGGHEQY
TRBJ1-1 TRBV27 ASSRRDLNTEAF
TRBJ1-2 TRBV28 ASSLWGASGYT
TRBJ2-1 TRBV5-1 ASSLDLGQRQLFLAGGFFEQF
TRBJ2-6 TRBV7-9 ASRPGTGPLGTGANVLT
TRBJ2-1 TRBV7-9 ASSARTSLLAYNEQF
TRBJ2-3 TRBV7-9 ASTKLTPTGALSTDTQY
TRBJ2-1 TRBV6-9 ASTTGPGRSEQF
TRBJ2-1 TRBV7-2 ASSLDRGVIYNEQF
TRBJ1-2 TRBV7-9 ASSFVPVYYGYT
TRBJ2-1 TRBV9 ASSVGLALGLNEQF
TRBJ2-7 TRBV5-1 ASSLGLGQSSYEQY
TRBJ2-7 TRBV7-9 ASSTATYEQY
TRBJ2-1 TRBV28 ASSYLSGNEQF
TRBJ2-5 TRBV9 ASSVNRGPGETQY
TRBJ2-3 TRBV5-4 ASSLVLAGADTQY
TRBJ2-1 TRBV27 ASSPTALYNEQF
TRBJ1-5 TRBV27 ASSPLSWRGGNQPQH
TRBJ1-1 TRBV9 ASSEGGNTEAF
TRBJ2-7 TRBV5-6 ASSLAGGRTNEQY